This T cell receptor (beta chain) was captured by sequencing in a study of response to subunit inactivated influenza vaccine. Study findings and constraints: That few new T cells are recruited by each seasonal influenza vaccination was the authors' suggestion.

MiXCR, applied by TCRdb to the RT-PCR reads, yields one record per CDR3 protein. Among about 780,000 distinct CDR3 sequences, around 20% were seen once, and the ten largest hold roughly a tenth. V lost 4 bases, J lost 2 bases, and 5 bases stayed unmatched. The CDR3 extends over 14 amino acids. Per the germline V gene, CDR1 is DFQATT and CDR2 is SNEGSKA (reference sequence). This clonotype appeared a few times. Its antigen is not known. The input for sequencing was PBMCs from blood, taken roughly 5 days after vaccination. This TCR came from a man over 45 who received an inactivated influenza vaccine. This rearrangement joins TRBV20-1 to TRBJ1-5; 7 nucleotides match TRBD1. CDR3 sequence (DNA): TGCAGTGCTAAAGGGACAGCGGGCAATCAGCCCCAGCATTTT. Translating it yields CSAKGTAGNQPQHF.